This T cell receptor beta chain was captured by sequencing in a study of T cell changes during pregnancy in multiple sclerosis. Produced via immunoSEQ multiplex PCR; TCRdb's table is partial and in-frame only. Here the sample spans about 70,000 clones, around 94% being singletons. The CDR3 covers 12 residues. Germline CDR1 is MNHNS and CDR2 is SASEGT. V was shortened by 3 bases and J by 4 bases, with 7 bases between the two germline ends. This chain joins TRBV6-1 and TRBJ2-7; D gene ambiguous. This sequence originates from a female donor in good health, enrolled as a control in a pregnancy study. This sample comprised peripheral blood, obtained in the second trimester of pregnancy. CDR3 in amino acids: CASSDPGYEQYF. The CDR3 region has the DNA TGTGCCAGCAGTGATCCCGGGTACGAGCAGTACTTC.